The table lists the clone carrying this T cell receptor (beta chain) with a count of one. What it recognizes is unknown. This record belongs to a study of T-cell reconstitution after alpha-beta-depleted transplantation in children. The study, taken as a whole, reports: For some patients, TCRbeta diversity was high at day 60 because of recipient T cells and thymic progenitors that survived. At one year after transplant, newly produced T cells mostly accounted for T-cell counts and diversity. Alpha-beta T cells about two months after transplant reportedly derived from several hundred expanded graft clones.

Trimming removed 5 bases at V and 7 bases at J, with 9 bases between. The germline V gene encodes CDR1 SGHAT and CDR2 FQNNGV. The CDR3 has 12 amino acids. For TCRbeta, the library was prepared with unique molecular identifiers. TCRdb used MiXCR to reprocess the PCR reads, holding one entry per CDR3 protein. The sample has about 27,000 distinct CDR3 sequences, over 5% seen once. The rearrangement links TRBV11-2 to TRBJ2-1; no definite D call. This sample comprised PBMCs, mostly from graft donor cells, obtained 180 days after TCRalphabeta/CD19-depleted stem cell transplant. The sequence came from a male patient between 5 and 17 years old who had a stem cell transplant for acute myeloid leukemia, so the T cells may come from the graft donor. The CDR3 nucleotides are TGTGCCAGCAGCCACGGTAAGAATGAGCAGTTCTTC. It codes for CASSHGKNEQFF. Looking up the rest from reference TRBV11-2 and TRBJ2-1 gives the full variable domain: EAGVAQSPRYKIIEKRQSVAFWCNPISGHATLYWYQQILGQGPKLLIQFQNNGVVDDSQLPKDRFSAERLKGVDSTLKIQPAKLEDSAVYLCASSHGKNEQFFGPGTRLTVL.